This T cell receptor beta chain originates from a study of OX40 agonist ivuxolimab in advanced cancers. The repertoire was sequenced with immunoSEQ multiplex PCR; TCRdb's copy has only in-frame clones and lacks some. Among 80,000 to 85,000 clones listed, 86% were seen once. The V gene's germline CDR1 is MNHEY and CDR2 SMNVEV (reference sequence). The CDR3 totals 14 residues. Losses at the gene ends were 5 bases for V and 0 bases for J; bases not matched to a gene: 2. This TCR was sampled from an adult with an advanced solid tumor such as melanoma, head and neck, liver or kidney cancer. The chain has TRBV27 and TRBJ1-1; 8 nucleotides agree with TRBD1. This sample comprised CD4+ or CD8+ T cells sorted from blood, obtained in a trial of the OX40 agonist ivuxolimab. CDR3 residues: CASSPGQVNTEAFF. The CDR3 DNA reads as TGTGCCAGCAGTCCGGGACAGGTGAACACTGAAGCTTTCTTT.